These 17 T cell receptor beta chains were sequenced from one sample in a study of vaccination and CD4 T cells after COVID-19. Sample treatment: approximately nine-day PBMC culture with coronavirus spike peptide pools or control peptides (ViraFEST assay). These receptors lack a known antigen. Cultured CD4+ T cell DNA was sequenced using the Oncomine TCR Beta short-read assay. One entry per CDR3 protein results from TCRdb running MiXCR on the PCR reads. The table has under 25,000 distinct CDR3 sequences, over 60% seen once. Sequenced sample: CD4+ T cells from blood, cultured in vitro. The source is a human donor who had recovered from COVID-19.

V usage is TRBV7-8 and J usage is TRBJ2-5, with 7 bases fitting TRBD2. Germline V CDR1 and CDR2: SGHVS, FQNEAQ. The trim removed 4 bases at V and 4 bases at J, leaving 9 bases unmatched. This CDR3 spans 15 amino acids. CDR3 in DNA: TGTGCCAGCAGCTGGACTAGGGCCCCACCAGAGACCCAGTACTTC. Protein product: CASSWTRAPPETQYF.

In its sample, this clonotype was seen a few times. V and J are TRBV20-1 and TRBJ1-1; a possible D gene is TRBD1 (5 bases). The V gene lost 6 bases and the J gene lost 0 bases, with 8 bases spanning the gap. The CDR3 is 12 amino acids. Germline CDR1 and CDR2: DFQATT and SNEGSKA (reference sequence). The DNA of the CDR3 is TGCAGTGCCGCGACAGTGAACACTGAAGCTTTCTTT. As protein: CSAATVNTEAFF.

In its sample, this clonotype was seen a few times. The rearrangement uses TRBV11-2 and TRBJ2-5; no firm D call. Trimming took 1 base from V and 0 from J, leaving 12 bases between them. The CDR3 consists of 16 residues. CDR1 SGHAT and CDR2 FQNNGV come from the germline V gene. The CDR3 spells CASSLGILMYQETQYF. CDR3 sequence (DNA): TGTGCCAGCAGCTTAGGGATCTTGATGTACCAAGAGACCCAGTACTTC.

The genes are TRBV27 and TRBJ1-4; 7 bases align to TRBD1. The V gene end was trimmed by 3 bases and the J gene end by 10 bases; junction bases not matched to a gene: 11. There are 15 residues in the CDR3. CDR1 and CDR2 (germline): MNHEY, SMNVEV (reference sequence). Here the CDR3 reads CASSLSLSSGGKLFF. The CDR3 DNA sequence: TGTGCCAGCAGTTTGTCCTTATCCTCAGGGGGAAAACTGTTTTTT. Using reference TRBV27 and TRBJ1-4 for the parts outside the CDR3, the full variable domain is EAQVTQNPRYLITVTGKKLTVTCSQNMNHEYMSWYRQDPGLGLRQIYYSMNVEVTDKGDVPEGYKVSRKEKRNFPLILESPSPNQTSLYFCASSLSLSSGGKLFFGSGTQLSVL.

This chain uses TRBV28 with TRBJ1-2, with 8 bases identical to TRBD1. Germline CDR1 is MDHEN and CDR2 is SYDVKM. The CDR3 contains 15 residues. Trimming at V came to 6 bases and at J to 7 bases, leaving 13 bases not matched to a gene. In nucleotides, the CDR3 is TGTGCCAGCAGGCTCAGAGGGACAGGCCGGGGTGGCTACACCTTC. It translates to CASRLRGTGRGGYTF.

This chain connects TRBV20-1 to TRBJ1-2; D uncertain. The CDR3 is made up of 10 amino acids. The V gene's germline CDR1 is DFQATT and CDR2 SNEGSKA (reference sequence). The V gene lost 5 bases and the J gene lost 9 bases, with 10 bases spanning the gap. For the CDR3, the DNA is TGCAGTGCTTCGACACGCAGCTACACCTTC. It encodes CSASTRSYTF.

This clonotype was seen only a few times. This chain joins TRBV28 and TRBJ1-5; 7 nucleotides match TRBD1. Germline V gives CDR1 MDHEN, CDR2 SYDVKM. The CDR3 length is 15 residues. J gave up 7 bases and V 6 bases, and 12 bases lay outside the gene matches. CDR3 residues: CASSAEAGGKQPQHF. CDR3 sequence (DNA): TGTGCCAGCAGCGCCGAGGCAGGGGGGAAACAGCCCCAGCATTTT.

This clonotype was seen a few times. The rearrangement joins TRBV11-3 to TRBJ2-3, with D perhaps assigned TRBD1 or TRBD2 (5 bases each). The germline V and J ends were trimmed by 4 bases and 6 bases, with 11 bases remaining between them. The germline CDR1 and CDR2 sequences are SGHNT and YENEEA. The CDR3 loop spans 13 amino acids. The CDR3 here is CASSWGRQDTQYF. For the CDR3, the DNA is TGTGCCAGCAGCTGGGGACGGCAGGATACGCAGTATTTT.

There are a few counts of this clonotype. This chain connects TRBV7-2 to TRBJ1-1; D remains unclear. Between the trimmed V and J ends, which lost 1 base and 10 bases, there was a span of 13 bases. The CDR3 has 13 residues. Per the germline V gene, CDR1 is SGHTA and CDR2 is FQGNSA. The chain's CDR3 is CASSLVLGWGAFF. The CDR3 nucleotides are TGTGCCAGCAGCTTAGTTTTGGGGTGGGGAGCTTTCTTT.

The chain carries TRBV20-1 and TRBJ2-4; 9 bases map to TRBD1. The CDR3 runs to 15 residues. CDR1 DFQATT and CDR2 SNEGSKA come from the germline V gene (reference sequence). Trimming cost V 4 bases and J 2 bases; bases outside gene matches: 6. CDR3 sequence: CSATGQGPSKNIQYF. The CDR3 DNA reads as TGCAGTGCTACGGGACAGGGCCCCTCCAAAAACATTCAGTACTTC.

This clonotype was seen a handful of times. V and J are TRBV6-1 and TRBJ1-5; 9 bases align to TRBD1. With 6 bases clipped from V and 3 bases from J, the junction kept 3 bases outside the gene matches. CDR1 is MNHNS and CDR2 is SASEGT in the germline V gene. This CDR3 has 14 amino acids. The CDR3 DNA sequence: TGTGCCAGCAGCTGGGACAGGGTCAATCAGCCCCAGCATTTT. Residues: CASSWDRVNQPQHF.

This chain uses TRBV7-2 with TRBJ2-2; D unclear. Deletions cut 2 bases from V and 2 bases from J, with 12 bases between. CDR1 is SGHTA and CDR2 is FQGNSA in the germline V gene. This CDR3 is built from 16 residues. The CDR3 reads CASSLRRGLNTGELFF. CDR3 in DNA: TGTGCCAGCAGCTTACGTCGCGGATTAAACACCGGGGAGCTGTTTTTT.

This clonotype was seen a handful of times. The V gene is TRBV4-3, the J gene TRBJ2-1, with unresolved D. The germline CDR1 and CDR2 sequences are LGHNA and YSLEER. The germline V and J ends were trimmed by 0 bases and 3 bases, with 9 bases remaining between them. The CDR3 is 15 amino acids. CDR3 in amino acids: CASSQDHRYYNEQFF. For the CDR3, the DNA is TGCGCCAGCAGCCAAGATCACAGATACTACAATGAGCAGTTCTTC.

The chain joins TRBV7-2 to TRBJ2-7, with TRBD2 identical over 9 bases. V was pared by 1 base and J by 2 bases, with 3 bases of the junction left unmatched. The CDR3 runs 15 residues. The germline V gene has CDR1 SGHTA and CDR2 FQGNSA. The CDR3: CASSLGGRVPYEQYF. In DNA form, the CDR3 reads TGTGCCAGCAGCTTAGGCGGGAGGGTCCCCTACGAGCAGTACTTC.

This clonotype turned up a few times. The genes are TRBV6-5 and TRBJ1-2; 9 nucleotides align to TRBD1. V was pared by 2 bases and J by 14 bases, with 9 bases of the junction left unmatched. In germline, CDR1 is MNHEY, CDR2 SVGAGI. The CDR3 has 13 residues. The CDR3 nucleotides read TGTGCCAGCAGTTACGCCGACAGGGGGGTGAGGACCTTC. Translated: CASSYADRGVRTF.

This chain links TRBV6-1 with TRBJ1-5; 7 nucleotides agree with TRBD1. CDR1 and CDR2 from the germline V gene are MNHNS and SASEGT. The V and J ends lost 6 bases and 3 bases, in that order; junction bases with no gene match: 17. This CDR3 contains 18 residues. The chain's CDR3 is CASSRYPQGVVDNQPQHF. The CDR3 nucleotides read TGTGCCAGCAGCCGATACCCCCAGGGGGTGGTTGACAATCAGCCCCAGCATTTT.

This chain links TRBV20-1 with TRBJ2-7, with 11 bases fitting TRBD2. The CDR3 is 15 residues long. Germline CDR1 DFQATT, CDR2 SNEGSKA (reference sequence). After removal of 5 bases from V and 0 bases from J, the junction contained 6 bases not matched to a gene. CDR3 region: CSALPGLAASYEQYF. The CDR3 coding sequence is TGCAGTGCTTTACCGGGACTAGCGGCCTCCTACGAGCAGTACTTC.